The clone carrying this TCR beta chain has a count of ten or more. Its antigen is not identified. Germline V gives CDR1 LGHNA, CDR2 YSLEER. The CDR3 is 15 amino acids. V lost 2 bases and J lost 6, with 11 bases in between. The data originate from a study of HIV-infected patients and healthy controls. Notes on the study in general: Size-matched repertoire data failed to replicate the apparent Gini index recovery after therapy in HIV-infected patients.

cDNA was made from about 500 ng RNA using alpha and beta constant primers. Using multiplexing indices, alpha and beta chain libraries were generated apart by chain-specific third strand synthesis. Each CDR3 protein is one row after TCRdb ran MiXCR on the 5' RACE reads. The repertoire consists of some 20,000 distinct CDR3 sequences, with roughly an eighth occurring once and the leading ten covering roughly 11%. The repertoire came from unfractionated whole blood and reflected all unsorted peripheral T cells. RNA came from 2 to 2.5 ml of peripheral blood. The J gene is TRBJ1-6, the V gene TRBV4-3; D may be TRBD1 (5 bases). Sequencing was performed on blood. The source is an adult in good health. CDR3: CASSQHGASNSPLHF. The CDR3 DNA sequence: TGCGCCAGCAGCCAACACGGGGCGTCTAATTCACCCCTCCACTTT.